Listed below are T cell receptor beta chains from one sample, sequenced in a study of blood T cell repertoires in COVID-19. Sequenced by immunoSEQ multiplex PCR; TCRdb stores in-frame clones only, minus some. The table records some 110,000 clones, 85% of them present only once. The sequencing input was peripheral blood. Every receptor here comes from a woman of 80 years or more with COVID-19, enrolled during active disease. The CDR3 runs from the conserved cysteine through the conserved F or W.

V	J	CDR3
TRBV15	TRBJ2-1	CATSRDNIDEQFF
TRBV19	TRBJ1-1	CASLQGRGTEAFF
TRBV9	TRBJ2-3	CASSPRQGQTDTQYF
TRBV7-2	TRBJ2-7	CASSLVWQGGHEQYF
TRBV29-1	TRBJ2-7	CSGGWQYEQYF
TRBV7-9	TRBJ2-6	CASTNGLVDSGANVLTF
TRBV5-1	TRBJ1-1	CASSPNRPTDTEAFF
TRBV28	TRBJ2-7	CASSYLAGVLEQYF
TRBV19	TRBJ1-5	CASRQAGAPQPQHF
TRBV27	TRBJ2-7	CASSPFSPGTGTHYEQYF
TRBV7-9	TRBJ2-3	CASSLTGAADTQYF
TRBV7-9	TRBJ2-3	CASSKGLAGGSTDTQYF
TRBV5-4	TRBJ2-3	CASSLAAGGEDTQYF
TRBV19	TRBJ1-1	CASSHRGENTEAFF
TRBV6-6	TRBJ1-2	CASSYSRLLEGYTF
TRBV11-2	TRBJ1-1	CASTLNPGWDTEAFF
TRBV19	TRBJ1-1	CASSPGGLMNTEAFF
TRBV7-6	TRBJ2-1	CASSSGTSGNNEQFF
TRBV7-9	TRBJ1-2	CASSLGGNRNHPDGYTF
TRBV9	TRBJ2-7	CASSRREGEQYF
TRBV21-1	TRBJ2-5	CASPSDSQETQYF
TRBV7-2	TRBJ2-7	CASSSAEEQYF
TRBV6-4	TRBJ1-4	CVPAENLRRKQSEKLFF
TRBV2	TRBJ2-1	CASSALNEQFF
TRBV29-1	TRBJ2-1	CSVVGLAVSSYNEQFF
TRBV3-1/TRBV3-2	TRBJ2-2	CASQGLGELFF
TRBV3-1/TRBV3-2	TRBJ2-5	CASSQRGMDQETQYF
TRBV5-4	TRBJ1-2	CASSPSLQGAMYGYTF
TRBV5-1	TRBJ2-2	CASSPGLASSNTGELFF
TRBV12-3/TRBV12-4	TRBJ1-2	CASSKGQGGGYTF
TRBV6-1	TRBJ2-4	CASSEAVPSQGAGNIQYF
TRBV5-1	TRBJ2-1	CASSLTLATYNEQFF
TRBV5-6	TRBJ1-1	CASSLDSLMNTEAFF
TRBV19	TRBJ2-7	CASSFLDRTYEQYF
TRBV5-1	TRBJ2-2	CASSLGIAGTGELFF
TRBV7-2	TRBJ2-2	CASSILAGAPGELFF
TRBV5-6	TRBJ2-1	CASSTWTSGSYNEQFF
TRBV5-1	TRBJ2-1	CASSLAASGYNEQFF
TRBV3-1/TRBV3-2	TRBJ2-6	CASSQDYPSGSSGANVLTF
TRBV4-3	TRBJ2-1	CASSQDYRANEQFF
TRBV18	TRBJ2-1	CASSSDRGRDNEQFF
TRBV27	TRBJ1-1	CASSMDRANTEAFF
TRBV19	TRBJ1-1	CASNNPGQGSPEAFF
TRBV3-1/TRBV3-2	TRBJ2-5	CASSTTAEGETQYF
TRBV7-9	TRBJ2-5	CASSPRQGKETQYF
TRBV19	TRBJ1-1	CASSWDRITEAFF
TRBV19	TRBJ2-7	CASSISGQATYEQYF
TRBV5-5	TRBJ1-6	CASSLTGDGPPLHF
TRBV28	TRBJ1-4	CASSPVMGANEKLFF
TRBV15	TRBJ1-5	CATSRGFGQGNQPQHF
TRBV10-3	TRBJ1-6	CAISERRTGNDSPLHF
TRBV6-5	TRBJ1-3	CASSYGTVGNTIYF
TRBV28	TRBJ1-5	CASSSPGVNQPQHF
TRBV6-5	TRBJ1-1	CASRRDRGGNTEAFF
TRBV14	TRBJ1-6	CASSQDPESPLHF
TRBV12-3/TRBV12-4	TRBJ2-7	CASSLAGGYEQYF
TRBV6-4	TRBJ2-3	CASTKGGLGDTQYF
TRBV9	TRBJ2-3	CASSVGGRADTQYF